What follows are 16 T cell receptor beta chains derived from one specimen sequenced in a study of metastatic and nonmetastatic thyroid tumors. There were no patients who had received any treatment before thyroid surgery. With MiXCR, TCRdb reprocessed the PCR reads. The table lists 6,500 to 8,000 clones, just under 30% of them singletons. The material sequenced was tumor tissue. Every receptor here comes from a female donor with papillary thyroid cancer or a benign thyroid nodule (not recorded which). Some clones in this sample may be carry-over from other donors' samples.

V is TRBV30 and J is TRBJ1-2; maybe TRBD1 (6 bases). This CDR3 is built from 17 residues. Germline-derived CDR1 and CDR2 are GTSNPN and SVGIG (reference sequence). Between the trimmed V and J ends, which lost 2 bases and 5 bases, there was a span of 24 bases. In DNA, the CDR3 is TGTGCCTGGAGTTGGCGTACAGGGCGGATCTCGTCTTATGGCTACACCTTC. It encodes CAWSWRTGRISSYGYTF.

In this sample, this clone is medium-sized. Additional DNA sequences in this sample encode the identical CDR3. CDR3 region: CASSLTAEAFF. CDR3 in DNA: TGTGCCAGTAGTTTAACAGCGGAAGCTTTCTTT. V is TRBV19 and J is TRBJ1-1; D uncertain. The germline gives CDR1 LNHDA, CDR2 SQIVND (reference sequence). Trimming stripped 5 bases from V and 8 bases from J, with 9 bases between. This CDR3 is built from 11 residues.

This clone was observed a handful of times. V and J are TRBV6-5 and TRBJ1-2, with D perhaps matching TRBD1 (6 bases). V shed 1 base and J shed 0 bases, with 9 bases lying between them. The CDR3 has 15 residues. Germline V gene sequence: CDR1 MNHEY, CDR2 SVGAGI. The CDR3 DNA reads as TGTGCCAGCAGTTACTGGGGGGCTGCTAACTATGGCTACACCTTC. Amino acids: CASSYWGAANYGYTF.

This clone was counted a few times. The V call is TRBV18, the J call TRBJ1-6; 9 positions match TRBD1. After removal of 8 bases from V and 6 bases from J, the junction contained 8 bases not matched to a gene. CDR1 is KGHSH and CDR2 is LQKENI in the germline V gene. There are 15 residues in the CDR3. CDR3 protein: CASPDTGGSNSPLHF. As DNA, the CDR3 is TGTGCCAGCCCGGATACAGGGGGCAGTAATTCACCCCTCCACTTT.

The chain is built from TRBV27 and TRBJ1-4; no firm D call. Germline CDR1 MNHEY, CDR2 SMNVEV (reference sequence). Deletions cut 6 bases from V and 0 bases from J, with 8 bases between. The CDR3 covers 14 residues. The CDR3, as DNA: TGTGCCAGCAGCCCGGATACAACTAATGAAAAACTGTTTTTT. This encodes CASSPDTTNEKLFF.

This clone is labeled as large. This chain joins TRBV6-1 and TRBJ1-1; D is ambiguous. V was pared by 5 bases and J by 5 bases, with 15 bases between. This CDR3 is 14 amino acids long. The germline V gene has CDR1 MNHNS and CDR2 SASEGT. CDR3 bases: TGTGCCAGCAGTAGTGTGGACTTTGGTACTGAAGCTTTCTTT. Amino acid sequence: CASSSVDFGTEAFF.

By share, this clone counts as medium-sized. The chain joins TRBV27 to TRBJ2-1; perhaps D is TRBD1 or TRBD2 (5 bases each). The V and J ends lost 9 bases and 0 bases respectively, with 21 bases between them. The CDR3 contains 17 residues. Germline lookup yields CDR1 MNHEY and CDR2 SMNVEV (reference sequence). CDR3 DNA sequence: TGTGCCAGTTCACCCGGGGCAGGGCCCAGCTCCTACAATGAGCAGTTCTTC. It specifies CASSPGAGPSSYNEQFF.

Only one count was recorded for this clone. J is TRBJ2-2 and V is TRBV11-2, with 7 bases aligning to TRBD2. The CDR3 is 17 residues long. V lost 1 base and J lost 5; bases outside the gene matches: 10. From germline, CDR1 is SGHAT and CDR2 FQNNGV. The CDR3 spells CASSLVLLAGETGELFF. The CDR3 DNA reads as TGTGCCAGCAGCTTAGTTTTGTTGGCGGGAGAAACCGGGGAGCTGTTTTTT. Drawing the rest from reference TRBV11-2 and TRBJ2-2, the complete variable domain is EAGVAQSPRYKIIEKRQSVAFWCNPISGHATLYWYQQILGQGPKLLIQFQNNGVVDDSQLPKDRFSAERLKGVDSTLKIQPAKLEDSAVYLCASSLVLLAGETGELFFGEGSRLTVL.

This clone was recorded many times. This chain uses TRBV28 with TRBJ2-1; D uncertain. This CDR3 is built from 14 residues. CDR1 MDHEN and CDR2 SYDVKM come from the germline V gene. V dropped 2 bases and J dropped 7 bases, with 12 bases sitting between them. The CDR3 loop is CASSLELGSNEQFF. The CDR3 region has the DNA TGTGCCAGCAGTTTAGAACTCGGGTCGAATGAGCAGTTCTTC.

This clone was found many times. The chain combines TRBV5-4 with TRBJ2-1, with D perhaps matching TRBD2 (7 bases). V lost 7 bases, J lost 1 base, and 18 bases lay in between. CDR1 and CDR2 from the germline V gene are SGHNT and YYREEE (reference sequence). The CDR3 contains 16 residues. The CDR3 nucleotides read TGTGCCAGCGGGTCCCGAGGGGGGGCTTCCTACAATGAGCAGTTCTTC. This encodes CASGSRGGASYNEQFF.

In its sample, this clone ranks as medium-sized. This chain uses TRBV7-4 with TRBJ2-3; D unresolved. V lost 0 bases, J lost 4 bases, and 11 bases lay in between. The germline V gene encodes CDR1 SGHVT and CDR2 SQSDAQ. This CDR3 contains 15 residues. CDR3 sequence: CASSLASFLPDTQYF. CDR3 in DNA: TGTGCCAGCAGCTTAGCTAGTTTTCTGCCAGATACGCAGTATTTT.

V usage is TRBV11-2 and J usage is TRBJ2-3; D might be TRBD1 or TRBD2, each matching 5 bases. From germline, CDR1 is SGHAT and CDR2 FQNNGV. Trimming removed 1 base from V and 2 bases from J, with 16 bases in between. CDR3 length equals 17 residues. As DNA, the CDR3 is TGTGCCAGCAGCTTAGGGTGGGGGATTACAGCCACAGATACGCAGTATTTT. It is translated as CASSLGWGITATDTQYF.

This chain joins TRBV6-2 or TRBV6-3 and TRBJ2-7, with D tentatively TRBD2 (5 bases). Germline V lookup: CDR1 MNHEY, CDR2 SVGEGT. The V and J ends lost 2 bases and 5 bases respectively, with 16 bases between them. The CDR3 totals 15 residues. CDR3 sequence: CASSYGYLLGNEQYF. The CDR3 nucleotides are TGTGCCAGCAGTTACGGTTATCTACTAGGAAACGAGCAGTACTTC.

This clone is labeled as medium-sized. The genes are TRBV5-6 and TRBJ2-2; 8 nucleotides agree with TRBD1. This CDR3 spans 15 amino acids. Trimming took 5 bases from V and 1 from J; bases not matched to a gene: 4. Germline values: CDR1 SGHDT, CDR2 YYEEEE. This chain's CDR3 is CASRLTGENTGELFF. The CDR3 coding sequence is TGTGCCAGCAGATTGACAGGGGAGAACACCGGGGAGCTGTTTTTT.

The chain combines TRBV7-8 with TRBJ2-2; D gene unclear. Germline V lookup: CDR1 SGHVS, CDR2 FQNEAQ. V lost 3 bases to trimming and J lost 1 base, with 6 bases between them. The CDR3 length is 14 residues. CDR3 in amino acids: CASSLTVNTGELFF. For the CDR3, the DNA is TGTGCCAGCAGCTTGACGGTGAACACCGGGGAGCTGTTTTTT.

Only a few counts were recorded for this clone. V usage is TRBV27 and J usage is TRBJ2-7, with 7 nucleotides matching TRBD2. This CDR3 region has 14 residues. The V gene's germline CDR1 is MNHEY and CDR2 SMNVEV (reference sequence). V was clipped by 5 bases and J by 5 bases; unmatched bases: 9. The CDR3 here is CASSTRGGRDEQYF. DNA of the CDR3: TGTGCCAGCAGTACGAGGGGAGGGAGGGACGAGCAGTACTTC.